The present T cell receptor beta chain was sequenced within a study of cytotoxic CD8 clonotypes in ibrutinib-treated CLL. Study-level findings and limits: The study found clonality rose at ibrutinib response, then fell toward baseline at progression.

Remarks on this clone: The antigen is unknown.

Germline V gene lookup returns CDR1 SGHDT and CDR2 YYEEEE. The V end lost 1 base, the J end lost 4 bases, and 14 bases lay between the germline ends. The CDR3 has 15 residues. Here immunoSEQ multiplex PCR was the method, and the copy in TCRdb shows in-frame clones only, minus some. This table holds roughly 150,000 clones, under 85% found once. The source is a human donor with chronic lymphocytic leukemia. The material sequenced was PBMCs, taken after 24 months of ibrutinib treatment. The rearrangement joins TRBV5-6 to TRBJ1-2; D is perhaps TRBD1 (6 bases). The CDR3, as DNA: TGTGCCAGCAGCTTGACCGGGACGGGGGCCTATGGCTACACCTTC. Its translation is CASSLTGTGAYGYTF.